This record looks at one T cell receptor beta chain sequence and its context. These data are taken from a study of blood T cell repertoires in COVID-19. About the study: The analysed material was cDNA or gDNA that came from T cells, B-cell-depleted T cells, or PBMCs.

V dropped 4 bases and J dropped 2 bases, with 18 bases sitting between them. Germline loops: CDR1 SGHKS, CDR2 YYEKEE (reference sequence). The CDR3 is made up of 17 amino acids. Clones were sequenced by immunoSEQ multiplex PCR, and TCRdb holds only the in-frame ones, with some missing. Seen here are approximately 170,000 clones, approximately 87% observed once, and the top ten hold approximately 4%. This receptor was taken from a woman in her sixties or seventies with acute or convalescent COVID-19. The rearrangement joins TRBV5-5 to TRBJ1-4; D is unresolved. The specimen sequenced was peripheral blood. CDR3 coding DNA: TGTGCCAGCAGCCAACCCACAACGGGTCGCACTAATGAAAAACTGTTTTTT. It is translated as CASSQPTTGRTNEKLFF.